This T cell receptor (beta chain) came from a study of blood T cell repertoires in COVID-19. In the study overall: Sample material is recorded as cDNA or gDNA derived from T cells, B-cell-depleted T cells, or PBMCs.

The repertoire was sequenced with immunoSEQ multiplex PCR; TCRdb's copy has only in-frame clones and lacks some. Among about 240,000 clones, approximately 80% were seen once, and the ten largest hold around 5%. This CDR3 has 12 residues. V was pared by 2 bases and J by 7 bases, with 2 bases of the junction left unmatched. CDR1 SQVTM and CDR2 ANQGSEA come from the germline V gene. Sequenced sample: peripheral blood. The TCR originated in a woman between 70 and 85 years old with acute or convalescent COVID-19. The chain combines TRBV29-1 with TRBJ1-2, with 9 bases lining up with TRBD1. DNA for the CDR3: TGCAGCGTTGAACGGGGACAGGGTGGCTACACCTTC. Its protein product is CSVERGQGGYTF.